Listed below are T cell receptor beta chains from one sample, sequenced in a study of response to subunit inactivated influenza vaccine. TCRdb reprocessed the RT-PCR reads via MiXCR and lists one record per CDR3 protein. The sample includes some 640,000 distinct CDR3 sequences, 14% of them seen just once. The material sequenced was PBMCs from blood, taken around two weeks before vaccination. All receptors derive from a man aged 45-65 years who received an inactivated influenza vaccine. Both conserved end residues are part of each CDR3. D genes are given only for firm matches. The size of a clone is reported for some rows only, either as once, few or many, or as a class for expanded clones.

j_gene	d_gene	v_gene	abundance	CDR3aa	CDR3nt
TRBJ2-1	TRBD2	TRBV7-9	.	CASSSVFLAGVNEQFF	TGTGCCAGCAGCTCGGTGTTTCTAGCGGGGGTCAATGAGCAGTTCTTC
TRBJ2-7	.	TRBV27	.	CASSFSDRPHEQYF	TGTGCCAGCAGTTTTTCCGACAGGCCCCACGAGCAGTACTTC
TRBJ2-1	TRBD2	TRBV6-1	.	CASWGRLARNEQFF	TGTGCCAGCTGGGGTCGACTAGCGCGTAATGAGCAGTTCTTC
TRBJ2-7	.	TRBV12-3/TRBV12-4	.	CASSLSTGFEQYF	TGTGCCAGCAGTTTGAGTACAGGGTTCGAGCAGTACTTC
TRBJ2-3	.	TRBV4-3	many	CASSQVLGGRTDTQYF	TGCGCCAGCAGCCAGGTTTTGGGGGGCAGGACAGATACGCAGTATTTT
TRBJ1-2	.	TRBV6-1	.	CASREARGYGYTF	TGTGCCAGCAGGGAGGCGCGCGGCTATGGCTACACCTTC
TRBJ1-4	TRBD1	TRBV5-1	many	CASSLQGGNEKLFF	TGCGCCAGCAGCCTCCAAGGGGGCAATGAAAAACTGTTTTTT
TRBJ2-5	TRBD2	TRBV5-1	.	CASSPSGEWETQYF	TGCGCCAGCAGCCCTAGCGGGGAGTGGGAGACCCAGTACTTC
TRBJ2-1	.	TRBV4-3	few	CASSQAGVGYNEQFF	TGCGCCAGCAGCCAAGCAGGAGTGGGCTACAATGAGCAGTTCTTC
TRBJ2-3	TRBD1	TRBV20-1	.	CSARDFRTGLTDTQYF	TGCAGTGCTAGAGATTTCCGGACAGGCCTCACAGATACGCAGTATTTT
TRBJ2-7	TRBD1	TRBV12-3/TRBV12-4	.	CASSLETGLSEQYF	TGTGCCAGCAGTTTAGAGACAGGGTTGAGCGAGCAGTACTTC
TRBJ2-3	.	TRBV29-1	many	CSVGRGGADTQYF	TGCAGCGTCGGACGTGGGGGCGCAGATACGCAGTATTTT
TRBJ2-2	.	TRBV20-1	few	CSANGPKGAGELFF	TGCAGTGCTAACGGCCCGAAGGGGGCCGGGGAGCTGTTTTTT
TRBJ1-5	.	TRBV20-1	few	CSARDTGEQPQHF	TGCAGTGCTCGTGACACGGGCGAACAGCCCCAGCATTTT
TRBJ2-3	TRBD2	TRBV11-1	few	CASSLGRIAGGPTDTQYF	TGTGCCAGCAGCTTAGGTCGTATAGCGGGGGGGCCCACAGATACGCAGTATTTT
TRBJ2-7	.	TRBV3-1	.	CASESRGYEQYF	TGTGCCAGCGAATCAAGGGGTTACGAGCAGTACTTC
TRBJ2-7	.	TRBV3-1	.	CASSPTRFVRAYEQYF	TGTGCCAGCAGCCCGACGCGTTTTGTGAGGGCGTACGAGCAGTACTTC
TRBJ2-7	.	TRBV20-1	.	CSARGTGGTGEQYF	TGCAGTGCTAGAGGGACTGGGGGGACGGGCGAGCAGTACTTC
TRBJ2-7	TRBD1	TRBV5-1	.	CASRVGTGPTEQYF	TGCGCCAGCAGAGTAGGGACAGGACCCACCGAGCAGTACTTC
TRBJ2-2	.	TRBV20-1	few	CSARPSPGSGELFF	TGCAGTGCTAGGCCCAGCCCGGGGTCCGGGGAGCTGTTTTTT
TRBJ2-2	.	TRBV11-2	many	CASSMPQGSLMNTGELFF	TGTGCCAGCAGCATGCCGCAGGGGTCCCTAATGAACACCGGGGAGCTGTTTTTT
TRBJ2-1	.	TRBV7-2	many	CASSLAQDPSYNEQFF	TGTGCCAGCAGCTTAGCACAAGACCCTTCCTACAATGAGCAGTTCTTC